This T cell receptor (beta chain) was recorded in a study of shared clonotypes between healthy human individuals. Study-wide results and limits: Sequencing depth was expected to influence donor clonotype sharing.

Assay: immunoSEQ multiplex PCR; the TCRdb copy retains only in-frame clones and omits some. The repertoire has some 470,000 clones, over 65% of them found once; the top ten carry approximately 13%. Germline-derived CDR1 and CDR2 are SGHDT and YYEEEE. The CDR3 spans 15 residues. After removal of 3 bases from V and 4 bases from J, the junction contained 8 bases not matched to a gene. Note on this clone: Antigen: not known.

The sample taken for sequencing was PBMCs. The sequence came from a middle-aged woman in good health. Some clones in this sample may be carry-over from other donors' samples. This chain uses TRBV5-6 with TRBJ2-3; 7 bases agree with TRBD1. The DNA of the CDR3 is TGTGCCAGCAGCTCTTTGACAGGGATGGCAGATACGCAGTATTTT. This translates into CASSSLTGMADTQYF.